The sequence of this T cell receptor beta chain was determined in a study of CD8 T cells in ankylosing spondylitis. This clonotype has ten or more counts. No antigen is known for it. CDR1 and CDR2 from the germline V gene are DFQATT and SNEGSKA (reference sequence). With V trimmed by 1 base and J by 5 bases, 5 bases remained unmatched. This CDR3 spans 15 amino acids. TCRdb re-derived calls from the 5' RACE reads in MiXCR, one entry per CDR3 protein. In the table there are approximately 92,000 distinct CDR3 sequences, about 8.8% of which are singletons. Whole-study results and caveats: CD8+ by phenotype, disease-linked clones were relatively rare in peripheral blood.

Source material: blood, either unsorted or a sorted T cell fraction (not recorded which). The clonotype was recovered from a male donor with ankylosing spondylitis or in good health (not recorded which). The rearrangement uses TRBV20-1 and TRBJ2-2; TRBD1 matches 9 bases. As DNA, the CDR3 is TGCAGTGCTAGAGTGGACAGGGGAGGAACCGGGGAGCTGTTTTTT. Protein sequence: CSARVDRGGTGELFF.